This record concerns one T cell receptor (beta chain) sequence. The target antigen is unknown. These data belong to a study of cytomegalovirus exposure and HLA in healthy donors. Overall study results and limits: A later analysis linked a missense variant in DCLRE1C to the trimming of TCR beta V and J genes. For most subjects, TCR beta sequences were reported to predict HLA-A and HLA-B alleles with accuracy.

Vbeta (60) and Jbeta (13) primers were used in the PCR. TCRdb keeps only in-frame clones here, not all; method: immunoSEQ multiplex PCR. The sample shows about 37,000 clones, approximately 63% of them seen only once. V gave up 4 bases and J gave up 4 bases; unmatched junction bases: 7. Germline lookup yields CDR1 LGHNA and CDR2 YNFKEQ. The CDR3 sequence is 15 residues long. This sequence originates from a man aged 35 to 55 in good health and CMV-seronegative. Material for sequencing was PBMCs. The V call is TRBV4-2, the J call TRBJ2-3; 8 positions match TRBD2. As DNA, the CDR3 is TGTGCCAGCAGCCGGAATAGCGGGGAGTCAGATACGCAGTATTTT. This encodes CASSRNSGESDTQYF.